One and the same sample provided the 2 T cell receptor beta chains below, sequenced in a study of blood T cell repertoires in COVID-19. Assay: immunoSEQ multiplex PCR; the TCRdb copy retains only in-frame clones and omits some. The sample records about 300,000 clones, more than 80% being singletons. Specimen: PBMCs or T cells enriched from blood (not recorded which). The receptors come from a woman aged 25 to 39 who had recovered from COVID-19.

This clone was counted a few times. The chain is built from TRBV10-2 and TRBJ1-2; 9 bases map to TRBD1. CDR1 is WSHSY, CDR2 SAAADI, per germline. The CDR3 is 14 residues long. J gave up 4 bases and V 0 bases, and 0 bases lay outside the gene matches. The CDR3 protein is CASSESTGGYGYTF. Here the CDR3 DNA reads TGCGCCAGCAGTGAGTCGACAGGGGGCTATGGCTACACCTTC.

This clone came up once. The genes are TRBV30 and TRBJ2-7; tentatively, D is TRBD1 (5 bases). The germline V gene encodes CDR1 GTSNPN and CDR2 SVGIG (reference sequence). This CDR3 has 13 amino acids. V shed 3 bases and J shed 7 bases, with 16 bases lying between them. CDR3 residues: CAWRVQGTGEQYF. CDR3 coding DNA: TGTGCCTGGAGAGTTCAGGGTACTGGGGAGCAGTACTTC.